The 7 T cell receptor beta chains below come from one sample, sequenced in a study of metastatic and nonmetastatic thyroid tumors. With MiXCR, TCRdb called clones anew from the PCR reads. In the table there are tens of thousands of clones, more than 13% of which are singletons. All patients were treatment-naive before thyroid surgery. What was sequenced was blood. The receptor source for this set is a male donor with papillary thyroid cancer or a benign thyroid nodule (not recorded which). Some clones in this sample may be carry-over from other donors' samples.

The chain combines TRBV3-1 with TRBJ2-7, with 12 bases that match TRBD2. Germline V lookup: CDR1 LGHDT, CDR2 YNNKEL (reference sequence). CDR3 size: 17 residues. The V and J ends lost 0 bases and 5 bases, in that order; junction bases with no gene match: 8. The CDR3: CASSQERPGLAGNEQYF. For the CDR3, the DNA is TGTGCCAGCAGCCAAGAGAGACCGGGACTAGCGGGTAACGAGCAGTACTTC.

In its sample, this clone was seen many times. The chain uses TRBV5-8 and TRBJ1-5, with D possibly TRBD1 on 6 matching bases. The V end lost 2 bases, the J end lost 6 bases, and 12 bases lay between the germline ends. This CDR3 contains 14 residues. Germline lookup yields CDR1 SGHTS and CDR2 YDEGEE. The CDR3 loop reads CASSLAGEGQPQHF. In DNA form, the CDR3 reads TGTGCCAGCAGCTTAGCAGGGGAAGGTCAGCCCCAGCATTTT. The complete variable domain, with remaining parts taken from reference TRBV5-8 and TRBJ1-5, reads EAGVTQSPTHLIKTRGQQATLRCSPISGHTSVYWYQQALGLGLQFLLWYDEGEERNRGNFPPRFSGRQFPNYSSELNVNALELEDSALYLCASSLAGEGQPQHFGDGTRLSIL.

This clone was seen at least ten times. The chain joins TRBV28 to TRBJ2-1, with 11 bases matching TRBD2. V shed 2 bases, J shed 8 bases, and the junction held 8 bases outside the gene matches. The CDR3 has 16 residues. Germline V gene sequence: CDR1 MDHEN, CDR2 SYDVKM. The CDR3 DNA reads TGTGCCAGCAGTTTAATGTTAGCGGGAGGGATCCATGAGCAGTTCTTC. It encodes CASSLMLAGGIHEQFF.

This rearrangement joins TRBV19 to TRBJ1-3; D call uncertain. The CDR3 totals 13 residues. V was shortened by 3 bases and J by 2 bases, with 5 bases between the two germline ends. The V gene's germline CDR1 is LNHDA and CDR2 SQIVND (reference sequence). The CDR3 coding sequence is TGTGCCAGTAGTATGCGAACTGGAAACACCATATATTTT. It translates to CASSMRTGNTIYF.

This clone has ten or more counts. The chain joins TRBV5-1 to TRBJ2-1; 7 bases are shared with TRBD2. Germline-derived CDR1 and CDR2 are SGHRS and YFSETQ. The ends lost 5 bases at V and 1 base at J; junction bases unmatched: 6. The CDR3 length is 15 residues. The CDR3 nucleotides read TGCGCCAGCAGATCAAGCGGGGATTCCTACAATGAGCAGTTCTTC. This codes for CASRSSGDSYNEQFF.

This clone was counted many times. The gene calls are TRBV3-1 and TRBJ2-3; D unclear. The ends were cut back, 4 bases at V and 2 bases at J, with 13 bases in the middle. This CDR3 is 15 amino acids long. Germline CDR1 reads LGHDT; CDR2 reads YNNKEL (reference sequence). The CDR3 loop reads CASSLPYGDTDTQYF. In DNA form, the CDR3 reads TGTGCCAGCAGCCTTCCCTATGGGGACACAGATACGCAGTATTTT.

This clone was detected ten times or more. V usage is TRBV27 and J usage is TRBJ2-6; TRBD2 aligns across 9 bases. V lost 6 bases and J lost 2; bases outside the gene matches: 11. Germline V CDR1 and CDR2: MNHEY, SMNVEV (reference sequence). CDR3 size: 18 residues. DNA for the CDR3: TGTGCCAGCAGCGCCGGGACTAGCAATTCTGCTGGGGCCAACGTCCTGACTTTC. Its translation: CASSAGTSNSAGANVLTF.